These 26 T cell receptor beta chains were sequenced from one sample in a study of Graves' ophthalmopathy and Graves' hyperthyroidism (dated by TCRdb to between 2018 and 2020). Sequencing took place on an Illumina HiSeq 2000. For repertoire sequencing, TCR beta CDR3 regions were amplified from RNA transcripts. The first round of RT-PCR was done with HTBI primers and the Qiagen OneStep RT-PCR kit, and was followed by a second round of multiplex PCR, then size selection and purification. TCRdb cleaned the public reads at Q25 with fastp, built clones with MiXCR and kept in-frame beta chains. Identical CDR3 proteins give one entry, which carries the most common genes and DNA. This sample has about 740,000 distinct CDR3 sequences in its table, and around 40% of those were observed once. Roughly 46% of the sample lies in the top ten. The sample comprised peripheral blood. The receptors here all came from an adult man with Graves' ophthalmopathy.

J is TRBJ2-7 and V is TRBV7-9; the D gene is possibly TRBD2 (5 bases). CDR1 and CDR2 (germline): SEHNR, FQNEAQ (reference sequence). This CDR3 contains 15 residues. The germline V and J ends were trimmed by 5 bases and 0 bases, with 14 bases remaining between them. CDR3 nucleotide sequence: TGTGCCAGCAGCCTTGGAGGTTTAAGCTCCTACGAGCAGTACTTC. This encodes CASSLGGLSSYEQYF.

This clonotype was seen a single time. The CDR3: CSVGSPGTDTQYF. CDR3 DNA sequence: TGCAGCGTTGGATCCCCTGGCACAGATACGCAGTATTTT. This sequence joins TRBV29-1 and TRBJ2-3; D ambiguous. The germline V gene has CDR1 SQVTM and CDR2 ANQGSEA. CDR3 length equals 13 residues. With 4 bases removed from V and 1 base from J, the gap between germline ends came to 9 bases.

Ten or more counts support this clonotype. The chain joins TRBV10-3 to TRBJ1-5, with D tentatively TRBD1 (6 bases). V lost 3 bases to trimming and J lost 4 bases, with 10 bases between them. CDR1 and CDR2 (germline): ENHRY, SYGVKD. This CDR3 spans 14 amino acids. The CDR3 loop is CAISDRGDNQPQHF. For the CDR3, the DNA is TGTGCCATCAGTGACAGGGGAGATAATCAGCCCCAGCATTTT.

This clonotype was seen more than once but under ten times. The chain has TRBV7-9 and TRBJ2-5, with D unresolved. Deletions cut 3 bases from V and 4 bases from J, with 15 bases between. There are 15 residues in the CDR3. Germline V gene lookup returns CDR1 SEHNR and CDR2 FQNEAQ (reference sequence). The CDR3 here is CASSFPQSQAETQYF. For the CDR3, the DNA is TGTGCCAGCAGCTTCCCCCAGTCCCAGGCAGAGACCCAGTACTTC.

The rearrangement joins TRBV7-9 to TRBJ2-7; the D is unclear. The V end was cut by 2 bases, the J end by 6 bases, with 17 bases between. Germline assignment: CDR1 SEHNR and CDR2 FQNEAQ (reference sequence). The CDR3 consists of 15 residues. The CDR3 loop reads CASSLIIGWASEQYF. The CDR3 nucleotides read TGTGCCAGCAGCTTAATAATTGGTTGGGCCTCCGAGCAGTACTTC.

This chain connects TRBV25-1 to TRBJ2-5; no firm D call. CDR3 size: 13 residues. CDR1 is MGHDK and CDR2 is SYGVNS in the germline V gene. Between the trimmed V and J ends, which lost 6 bases and 4 bases, there was a span of 12 bases. The chain's CDR3 is CASSQVSIETQYF. CDR3 in DNA: TGTGCCAGCAGCCAAGTGTCAATAGAGACCCAGTACTTC.

The chain couples TRBV11-2 to TRBJ2-6; D call uncertain. Germline-derived CDR1 and CDR2 are SGHAT and FQNNGV. With 4 bases removed from V and 0 bases from J, the gap between germline ends came to 10 bases. The CDR3 has 16 residues. CDR3 nucleotides: TGTGCCAGCAGCTCCAAGGCCACCTCTGGGGCCAACGTCCTGACTTTC. It yields the protein CASSSKATSGANVLTF.

The DNA for the CDR3 is TGTGCCAGTAGTATAGTCTCAGGGGCGGGGACTGAAGCTTTCTTT. Translation: CASSIVSGAGTEAFF. The rearrangement uses TRBV19 and TRBJ1-1; D is perhaps TRBD1 (6 bases). The CDR3 extends over 15 amino acids. Per the germline V gene, CDR1 is LNHDA and CDR2 is SQIVND (reference sequence). With 1 base removed from V and 5 bases from J, the gap between germline ends came to 14 bases.

The chain carries TRBV7-3 and TRBJ1-2; D possibly corresponds to TRBD1 (5 bases). The CDR3 spans 16 residues. Germline V CDR1 and CDR2: SGHTA, FQGTGA. Between the trimmed V and J ends, which lost 6 bases and 2 bases, there was a span of 19 bases. The DNA of the CDR3 is TGTGCCAGCAGAAGCCTACGACAGAGGGGAAACTATGGCTACACCTTC. Protein product: CASRSLRQRGNYGYTF.

The chain uses TRBV10-3 and TRBJ2-3; D is possibly TRBD1 or TRBD2 (5 bases each). This CDR3 is built from 15 residues. Germline CDR1 is ENHRY and CDR2 is SYGVKD. With 6 bases removed from V and 0 bases from J, the gap between germline ends came to 13 bases. CDR3 in amino acids: CAISEGRDSTDTQYF. In DNA form, the CDR3 reads TGTGCCATCAGCGAGGGACGGGATAGCACAGATACGCAGTATTTT.

The chain carries TRBV7-2 and TRBJ1-6; tentatively, D is TRBD1 (6 bases). V lost 0 bases and J 8 bases, leaving 8 bases between the germline ends. The CDR3 consists of 14 residues. In germline, CDR1 is SGHTA, CDR2 FQGNSA. Here the CDR3 DNA reads TGTGCCAGCAGCTTAGCCGGGGGCTATTCACCCCTCCACTTT. Translating it yields CASSLAGGYSPLHF.

This clonotype has more than one count but fewer than ten. The chain uses TRBV7-9 and TRBJ2-5; 13 bases align to TRBD2. Trimming took 3 bases from V and 2 from J; bases not matched to a gene: 3. Germline CDR1 and CDR2: SEHNR and FQNEAQ (reference sequence). The CDR3 extends over 16 amino acids. The CDR3 loop reads CASSFGTSGVQETQYF. The CDR3 DNA sequence: TGTGCCAGCAGCTTCGGGACTAGCGGGGTACAAGAGACCCAGTACTTC.

This clonotype came up many times. This chain links TRBV29-1 with TRBJ1-1; D uncertain. With 4 bases removed from V and 6 bases from J, the gap between germline ends came to 6 bases. This CDR3 is 10 amino acids long. Germline V CDR1 and CDR2: SQVTM, ANQGSEA. The CDR3 loop is CSVGGAEAFF. Written as DNA, the CDR3 is TGCAGCGTTGGCGGCGCTGAAGCTTTCTTT.

This clonotype was seen a few times. V usage is TRBV12-3 or TRBV12-4 and J usage is TRBJ1-2; 8 bases are shared with TRBD1. There are 15 residues in the CDR3. V gave up 6 bases and J gave up 4 bases; unmatched junction bases: 10. The chain's CDR3 is CASSRPGGGVYGYTF. DNA of the CDR3: TGTGCCAGCAGCCGTCCAGGGGGCGGTGTCTATGGCTACACCTTC.

This clonotype was counted at least ten times. This chain uses TRBV19 with TRBJ1-5; no clear D. This CDR3 region has 13 residues. Germline V gives CDR1 LNHDA, CDR2 SQIVND (reference sequence). The germline V and J ends were trimmed by 6 bases and 7 bases, with 13 bases remaining between them. DNA for the CDR3: TGTGCCAGTAGCGGTGGTCTCGGACAGCCCCAGCATTTT. Translated, it gives CASSGGLGQPQHF.

The table lists this clonotype with many counts. The chain carries TRBV10-1 and TRBJ1-5; 8 bases map to TRBD1. Trimming took 2 bases from V and 7 from J; bases not matched to a gene: 4. Germline lookup yields CDR1 WNHNN and CDR2 SYGVQD (reference sequence). The CDR3 totals 14 residues. The chain's CDR3 is CASSELHRGQPQHF. The DNA of the CDR3 is TGCGCCAGCAGTGAGCTTCACAGGGGGCAGCCCCAGCATTTT.

The chain combines TRBV20-1 with TRBJ2-5; 10 nucleotides match TRBD2. V dropped 3 bases and J dropped 5; count of bases not matched to a gene: 12. Germline CDR1 reads DFQATT; CDR2 reads SNEGSKA (reference sequence). CDR3 size: 16 residues. CDR3 coding DNA: TGCAGTGCTAGGGGACTAGCGAGGCCCGCTATTGAGACCCAGTACTTC. This gives the protein CSARGLARPAIETQYF.

This clonotype has ten or more counts. This chain uses TRBV7-6 with TRBJ2-7, with 8 nucleotides matching TRBD2. Germline V gene data show CDR1 as SGHVS and CDR2 as FNYEAQ. The J segment lost 6 bases and the V segment lost 5 bases, leaving 6 bases of the junction unmatched. This CDR3 is 13 amino acids long. The DNA for the CDR3 is TGTGCCAGCAGCCACGGGGGGGAAAGCGAGCAGTACTTC. This encodes CASSHGGESEQYF.

The chain has TRBV29-1 and TRBJ2-7; TRBD1 aligns across 10 bases. The CDR3 contains 13 residues. Germline V gene lookup returns CDR1 SQVTM and CDR2 ANQGSEA. The V and J ends lost 3 bases and 7 bases, in that order; junction bases with no gene match: 6. The CDR3, as DNA: TGCAGCGTTGAGGGACAGGGGTACAATGAGCAGTACTTC. Protein sequence: CSVEGQGYNEQYF.

V usage is TRBV15 and J usage is TRBJ2-7, with TRBD1 matching over 7 bases. This CDR3 is built from 14 residues. CDR1 LNHNV and CDR2 YYDKDF come from the germline V gene (reference sequence). The trim removed 3 bases at V and 3 bases at J, leaving 5 bases unmatched. The CDR3 spells CATSSWGQFYEQYF. CDR3 nucleotide sequence: TGTGCCACCAGCAGCTGGGGACAGTTCTACGAGCAGTACTTC. Variable domain in full (rest from reference TRBV15 and TRBJ2-7): DAMVIQNPRYQVTQFGKPVTLSCSQTLNHNVMYWYQQKSSQAPKLLFHYYDKDFNNEADTPDNFQSRRPNTSFCFLDIRSPGLGDTAMYLCATSSWGQFYEQYFGPGTRLTVT.

V is TRBV10-3 and J is TRBJ1-2; perhaps TRBD1 as D (6 bases). V gave up 10 bases and J gave up 4 bases, with 25 bases separating them. Germline values: CDR1 ENHRY, CDR2 SYGVKD. The CDR3 loop spans 16 amino acids. DNA of the CDR3: TGTGCCAGCAGGATGGGGACAAGAGGGGTCGGCTATGGCTACACCTTC. It yields the protein CASRMGTRGVGYGYTF.

This clonotype was seen once. One junction end disagrees with the germline gene, perhaps due to a read error. The genes are TRBV19 and TRBJ2-6, with 8 bases matching TRBD1. From germline, CDR1 is LNHDA and CDR2 SQIVND (reference sequence). This CDR3 is 14 amino acids long. The CDR3 sequence is CASSTTTGAHVLTF. In DNA, the CDR3 is TGTGCCAGTAGTACGACGACAGGGGCCCACGTCCTGACTTTC. The variable domain in full, with the rest retrieved from reference TRBV19 and TRBJ2-6, is DGGITQSPKYLFRKEGQNVTLSCEQNLNHDAMYWYRQDPGQGLRLIYYSQIVNDFQKGDIAEGYSVSREKKESFPLTVTSAQKNPTAFYLCASSTTTGAHVLTFGAGSRLTVL.

The J gene is TRBJ1-3, the V gene TRBV6-6; a weak D match, TRBD1 (6 bases). The germline gives CDR1 MNHNY, CDR2 SVGAGI (reference sequence). This CDR3 region has 17 residues. V lost 5 bases, J lost 3 bases, and 20 bases lay in between. This CDR3 reads CASSPRQRGGRGNTIYF. The CDR3 DNA is TGTGCCAGCAGTCCAAGACAGAGGGGGGGTCGTGGAAACACCATATATTTT.

The count of this clonotype is one. A single base separates this from a much larger clone, so it may be a read error. V and J are TRBV7-3 and TRBJ1-1, with 8 bases fitting TRBD1. Per germline, CDR1 SGHTA and CDR2 FQGTGA. The CDR3 runs 15 residues. The J segment lost 1 base and the V segment lost 5 bases, leaving 6 bases of the junction unmatched. CDR3 sequence reads: CASSVGQGQNTEAFF. The CDR3 DNA follows: TGTGCCAGCAGCGTAGGACAGGGACAGAACACTGAAGCTTTCTTT.

This clonotype was counted a few times. This sequence joins TRBV12-3 or TRBV12-4 and TRBJ1-2; 9 bases align to TRBD1. V was pared by 4 bases and J by 7 bases, with 10 bases of the junction left unmatched. The CDR3 extends over 15 amino acids. In nucleotides, the CDR3 is TGTGCCAGCAGTTACCTATCTACAGGGGGCAGTGGCTACACCTTC. This codes for CASSYLSTGGSGYTF.

This clonotype appeared many times. The rearrangement links TRBV29-1 to TRBJ1-1; 10 bases agree with TRBD1. The CDR3 is made up of 13 amino acids. Per the germline V gene, CDR1 is SQVTM and CDR2 is ANQGSEA. With V trimmed by 4 bases and J by 6 bases, 5 bases remained unmatched. Written as DNA, the CDR3 is TGCAGCGTTGGGGGACAGGGGTTTGCTGAAGCTTTCTTT. Protein product: CSVGGQGFAEAFF.